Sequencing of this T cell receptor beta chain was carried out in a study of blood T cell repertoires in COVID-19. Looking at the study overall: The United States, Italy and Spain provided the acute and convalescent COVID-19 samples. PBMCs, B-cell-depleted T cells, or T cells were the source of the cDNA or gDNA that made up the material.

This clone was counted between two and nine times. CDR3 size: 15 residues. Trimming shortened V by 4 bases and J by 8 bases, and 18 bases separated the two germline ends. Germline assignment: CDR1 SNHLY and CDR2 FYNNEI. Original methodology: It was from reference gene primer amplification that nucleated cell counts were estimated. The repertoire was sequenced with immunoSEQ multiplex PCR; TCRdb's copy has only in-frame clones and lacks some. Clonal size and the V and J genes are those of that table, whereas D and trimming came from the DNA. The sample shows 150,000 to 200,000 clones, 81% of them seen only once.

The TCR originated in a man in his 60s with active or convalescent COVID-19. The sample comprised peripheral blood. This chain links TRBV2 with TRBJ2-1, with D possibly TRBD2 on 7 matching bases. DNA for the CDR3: TGTGCCAGCAGTGTCGGGTGGGGGGGCTTCGATGAGCAGTTCTTC. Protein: CASSVGWGGFDEQFF.